This T cell receptor (beta chain) stems from a study of blood T cells in healthy people across ages. General study results and limits: Possibly confounding the expanded clonotype changes was the fact that donor CMV status was unknown. Older age coincided with a roughly linear decline in TCR beta diversity per million T cells.

Points on this clonotype: Antigen specificity is unknown.

CDR1 is SGHTA and CDR2 is FQGNSA in the germline V gene. Trimming removed 6 bases from V and 7 bases from J; junction bases left unmatched: 15. The CDR3 has 16 residues. A J-beta primer mix and a sample-barcoded 5' primer were used in a second PCR of about 7 to 12 cycles. Each cDNA was tagged by a template-switch adaptor containing 12 random nucleotides. There were at least 3 million CDR3-containing paired-end reads obtained from each sample. TCRdb itself ran the 5' RACE reads through MiXCR, one entry per CDR3 protein. The data contain about 580,000 distinct CDR3 sequences, around 50% of them seen just once; the ten biggest clones take up around 23%.

The sample comprised blood. The sequence was collected from an older man in good health. This chain uses TRBV7-2 with TRBJ2-1, with 7 bases aligning to TRBD2. CDR3 bases: TGTGCCAGCAGTTACCTCGGGCAGCGGGGTCGGAATGAGCAGTTCTTC. Its protein product is CASSYLGQRGRNEQFF.